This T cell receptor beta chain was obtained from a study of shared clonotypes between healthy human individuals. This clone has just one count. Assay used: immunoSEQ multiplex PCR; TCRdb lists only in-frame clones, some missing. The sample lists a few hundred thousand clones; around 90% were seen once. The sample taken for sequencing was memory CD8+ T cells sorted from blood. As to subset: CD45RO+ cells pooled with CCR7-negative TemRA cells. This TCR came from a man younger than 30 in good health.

CDR3 sequence (DNA): TGTGCCAGCTTGAAGGACGGGTCATACGAGCAGTACTTC. Translating gives CASLKDGSYEQYF. The V and J genes are TRBV2 and TRBJ2-7, with D hard to call. Looked up from germline, CDR1 is SNHLY and CDR2 is FYNNEI. The CDR3 has 13 residues. V lost 8 bases and J lost 4, with 15 bases in between.